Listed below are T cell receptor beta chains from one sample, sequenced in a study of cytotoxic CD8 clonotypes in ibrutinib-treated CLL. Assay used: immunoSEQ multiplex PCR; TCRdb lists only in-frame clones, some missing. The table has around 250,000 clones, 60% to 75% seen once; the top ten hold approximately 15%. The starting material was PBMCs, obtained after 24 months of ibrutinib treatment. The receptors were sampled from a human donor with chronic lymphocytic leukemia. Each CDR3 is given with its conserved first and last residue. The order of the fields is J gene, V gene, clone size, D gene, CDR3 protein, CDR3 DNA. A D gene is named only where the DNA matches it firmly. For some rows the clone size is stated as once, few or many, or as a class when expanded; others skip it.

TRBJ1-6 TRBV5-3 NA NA CARSNDRNYNSPLHF TGTGCCAGAAGCAACGACAGGAACTATAATTCACCCCTCCACTTT
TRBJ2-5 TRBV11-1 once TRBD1 CASSLAGQFVETQYF TGTGCCAGCAGCTTAGCGGGACAGTTTGTCGAGACCCAGTACTTC
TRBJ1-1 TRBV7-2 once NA CASSLEGARSNTEAFF TGTGCCAGCAGCTTGGAAGGGGCCAGGTCGAACACTGAAGCTTTCTTT
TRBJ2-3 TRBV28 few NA CASSRDPEGDTQYF TGTGCCAGCAGTCGGGACCCCGAGGGAGATACGCAGTATTTT
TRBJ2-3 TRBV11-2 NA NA CASSLASPGATQYF TGTGCCAGCAGCTTAGCAAGTCCGGGGGCTACGCAGTATTTT
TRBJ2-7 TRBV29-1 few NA CSAASGYEQYF TGCAGCGCCGCGTCCGGGTACGAGCAGTACTTC
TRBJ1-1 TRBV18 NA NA CASSPSGDTEAFF TGTGCCAGCTCACCATCTGGTGACACTGAAGCTTTCTTT
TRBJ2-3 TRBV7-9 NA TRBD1 CASRLTGNTDTQYF TGTGCCAGCAGGCTGACAGGGAACACAGATACGCAGTATTTT
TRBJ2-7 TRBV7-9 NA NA CASSFTSGTTYEQYF TGTGCCAGCAGCTTTACATCCGGGACAACATACGAGCAGTACTTC
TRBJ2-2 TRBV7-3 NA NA CASSLTGPPGELFF TGTGCCAGCAGCTTAACAGGGCCCCCCGGGGAGCTGTTTTTT
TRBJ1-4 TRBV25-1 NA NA CASSEFLGKGEKLFF TGTGCCAGCAGTGAATTCTTGGGTAAGGGTGAAAAACTGTTTTTT
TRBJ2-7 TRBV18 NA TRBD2 CASSPDAGAYEQYF TGTGCCAGCTCACCGGACGCGGGGGCCTACGAGCAGTACTTC
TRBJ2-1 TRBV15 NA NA CATESRGSYNEQFF TGTGCCACCGAGAGTCGCGGGTCCTACAATGAGCAGTTCTTC
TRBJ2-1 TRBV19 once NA CAGRRTGDPYNEQFF TGTGCCGGAAGACGGACTGGCGATCCTTACAATGAGCAGTTCTTC
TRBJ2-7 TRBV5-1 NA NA CASSLEGGEQYF TGCGCCAGCAGCTTGGAAGGGGGCGAGCAGTACTTC
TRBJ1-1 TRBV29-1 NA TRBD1 CSVDRVLDTEAFF TGCAGCGTGGACAGGGTATTGGACACTGAAGCTTTCTTT
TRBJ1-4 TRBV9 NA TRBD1 CASSVQGGFEKLFF TGTGCCAGCAGCGTCCAGGGGGGCTTTGAAAAACTGTTTTTT
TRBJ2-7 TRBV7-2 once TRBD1 CASTIWTGGDEQYF TGTGCCAGCACCATCTGGACAGGGGGCGACGAGCAGTACTTC
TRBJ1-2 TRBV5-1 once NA CASSLGGDYGYTF TGCGCCAGCAGCTTGGGTGGGGACTATGGCTACACCTTC
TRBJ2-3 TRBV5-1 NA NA CASSPMLAESTDTQYF TGCGCCAGCAGCCCGATGCTGGCGGAAAGCACAGATACGCAGTATTTT
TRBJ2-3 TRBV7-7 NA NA CASSLRTAISTDTQYF TGTGCTAGCAGCTTGCGCACAGCAATTAGCACAGATACGCAGTATTTT
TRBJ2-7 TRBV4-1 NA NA CASSQDGIIYEQYF TGCGCCAGCAGCCAAGATGGTATTATTTACGAGCAGTACTTC
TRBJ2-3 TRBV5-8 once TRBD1 CASSSPGQYTDTQYF TGTGCCAGCAGCTCACCGGGACAGTACACAGATACGCAGTATTTT
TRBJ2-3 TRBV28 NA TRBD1 CASSLTGGADTQYF TGTGCCAGCAGTCTGACAGGGGGCGCCGATACGCAGTATTTT
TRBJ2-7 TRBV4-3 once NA CASSQGLADEQYF TGCGCCAGCAGCCAAGGGCTAGCCGACGAGCAGTACTTC
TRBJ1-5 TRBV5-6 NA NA CASSLINQPQHF TGTGCCAGCAGCTTAATCAATCAGCCCCAGCATTTT
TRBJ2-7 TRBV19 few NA CASSSLSSSYEQYF TGTGCCAGTAGTTCCCTAAGCAGCTCCTACGAGCAGTACTTC
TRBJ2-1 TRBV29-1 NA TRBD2 CSVEGSAGERYNEQFF TGCAGCGTTGAAGGATCGGCGGGAGAAAGGTACAATGAGCAGTTCTTC
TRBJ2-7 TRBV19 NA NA CASSNRDSPRGEQYF TGTGCCAGTAGTAACCGGGACTCCCCGCGGGGCGAGCAGTACTTC
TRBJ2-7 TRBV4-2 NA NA CASSQGDGALEQYF TGTGCCAGCAGCCAAGGGGACGGAGCCCTCGAGCAGTACTTC
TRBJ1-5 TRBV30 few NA CAWSEGDHQPQHF TGTGCCTGGAGTGAGGGGGACCATCAGCCCCAGCATTTT
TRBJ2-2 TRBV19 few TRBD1 CATKGARNTGELFF TGTGCCACTAAGGGGGCACGGAACACCGGGGAGCTGTTTTTT
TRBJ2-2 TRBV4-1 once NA CASSQGLQGTGELFF TGCGCCAGCAGCCAAGGGCTACAGGGAACCGGGGAGCTGTTTTTT
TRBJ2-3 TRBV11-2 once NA CASSFKLEDTQYF TGTGCCAGCAGCTTTAAGCTCGAGGATACGCAGTATTTT
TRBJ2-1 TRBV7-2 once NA CASTVEESSYNEQFF TGTGCCAGCACGGTGGAGGAGAGCTCCTACAATGAGCAGTTCTTC
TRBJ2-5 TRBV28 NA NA CASSFISGSGQETQYF TGTGCCAGCAGTTTTATTTCCGGGAGTGGCCAAGAGACCCAGTACTTC
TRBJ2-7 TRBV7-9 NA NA CASSLAGGTTYEQYF TGTGCCAGCAGCTTAGCGGGCGGGACAACTTACGAGCAGTACTTC
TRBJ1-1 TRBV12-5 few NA CASARTVNTEAFF TGTGCTAGTGCCCGGACAGTGAACACTGAAGCTTTCTTT
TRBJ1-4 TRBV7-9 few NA CASSLVPGEKLFF TGTGCCAGCAGCTTAGTTCCTGGTGAAAAACTGTTTTTT
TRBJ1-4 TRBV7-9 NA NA CASSLVQGRNEKLFF TGTGCCAGCAGCTTAGTCCAGGGTAGGAATGAAAAACTGTTTTTT
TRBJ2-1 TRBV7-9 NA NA CASSLGVAETYNEQFF TGTGCCAGCAGCTTAGGGGTAGCAGAAACTTACAATGAGCAGTTCTTC
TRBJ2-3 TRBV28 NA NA CASLGTDTQYF TGTGCCAGCCTAGGCACAGATACGCAGTATTTT
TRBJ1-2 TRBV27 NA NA CASRQGSGGYTF TGTGCCAGCAGGCAGGGCAGTGGTGGCTACACCTTC
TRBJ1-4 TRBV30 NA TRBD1 CASGTGLGRNEKLFF TGTGCCTCGGGGACAGGGCTCGGAAGAAATGAAAAACTGTTTTTT
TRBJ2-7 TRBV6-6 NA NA CASSYEAAYEQYF TGTGCCAGCAGTTACGAGGCCGCCTACGAGCAGTACTTC